A selection of T cell receptor beta chains follows, all from one sample in a study of blood T cell repertoires in COVID-19. Profiled with immunoSEQ multiplex PCR; TCRdb holds only in-frame clones, not every one. The table lists 150,000 to 200,000 clones, 80% to 90% of them singletons. Source material: peripheral blood. These receptors all stem from a man between 50 and 59 years old with active or convalescent COVID-19. Each CDR3 is given with its conserved first and last residue. The order of the fields is clone size, D gene, V gene, J gene, CDR3 protein, CDR3 DNA. D genes are given only for firm matches. Clone size appears in some rows only: once, few, many, or a class for an expanded clone.

few	TRBD1	TRBV27	TRBJ2-7	CASSSHWDRVEQYF	TGTGCCAGCAGTTCACATTGGGACAGGGTGGAGCAGTACTTC
NA	NA	TRBV25-1	TRBJ2-2	CASSGPLSGRVNTGELFF	TGTGCCAGCAGTGGGCCCCTATCGGGGAGAGTGAACACCGGGGAGCTGTTTTTT
NA	TRBD1	TRBV5-1	TRBJ1-1	CASSSRTGENTEAFF	TGCGCCAGCAGCTCCCGGACAGGGGAGAACACTGAAGCTTTCTTT
few	TRBD1	TRBV5-5	TRBJ1-2	CASSFRDSTNYGYTF	TGTGCCAGCAGCTTCCGGGACAGTACTAACTATGGCTACACCTTC
NA	TRBD1	TRBV9	TRBJ1-1	CASSVVETGGAVAFF	TGTGCCAGCAGCGTAGTCGAAACAGGGGGCGCAGTGGCTTTCTTT
NA	TRBD2	TRBV29-1	TRBJ2-2	CSVPLAGANTGELFF	TGCAGCGTCCCACTAGCGGGGGCGAACACCGGGGAGCTGTTTTTT
NA	NA	TRBV6-5	TRBJ1-6	CASSYRRRTYNSPLHF	TGTGCCAGCAGTTACCGGAGGAGAACCTATAATTCACCCCTCCACTTT
NA	TRBD1	TRBV28	TRBJ1-2	CASKRTGVLRDYGYTF	TGTGCCAGCAAGCGGACAGGGGTACTACGGGACTATGGCTACACCTTC
NA	NA	TRBV27	TRBJ2-5	CASSLGLDTQETQYF	TGTGCCAGCAGTTTAGGCCTGGACACCCAAGAGACCCAGTACTTC
NA	NA	TRBV29-1	TRBJ2-1	CSVESGVRVF	TGCAGCGTTGAATCAGGGGTCAGAGTCTTC
NA	TRBD1	TRBV19	TRBJ2-2	CASTMGQATNTGELFF	TGTGCCAGTACCATGGGACAGGCTACGAACACCGGGGAGCTGTTTTTT
NA	NA	TRBV28	TRBJ1-5	CASSFYRDSNQPQHF	TGTGCCAGCAGTTTTTACAGGGATAGCAATCAGCCCCAGCATTTT
NA	NA	TRBV6-5	TRBJ1-2	CASSYAGDYGYTF	TGTGCCAGCAGTTACGCAGGGGACTATGGCTACACCTTC
NA	NA	TRBV6-2/TRBV6-3	TRBJ1-1	CASSFPPVPPGTEAFF	TGTGCCAGCAGTTTTCCCCCTGTACCTCCGGGTACTGAAGCTTTCTTT
NA	NA	TRBV5-1	TRBJ1-1	CASSTSRGDTEAFF	TGCGCCAGCAGCACCTCGCGGGGGGACACTGAAGCTTTCTTT
few	TRBD1	TRBV18	TRBJ1-2	CASSPGQDSGGYTF	TGTGCCAGCTCACCGGGACAGGACTCAGGGGGCTACACCTTC
NA	NA	TRBV5-1	TRBJ2-2	CASSPSSDPNTGELFF	TGCGCCAGCAGCCCCTCTAGCGACCCGAACACCGGGGAGCTGTTTTTT
NA	NA	TRBV6-4	TRBJ2-2	CASRAPSGQRRPGELFF	TGTGCCAGCAGAGCCCCCTCGGGACAAAGACGACCCGGGGAGCTGTTTTTT
few	NA	TRBV20-1	TRBJ1-4	CSVRREEKLFF	TGCAGTGTTAGAAGGGAGGAAAAACTGTTTTTT
NA	NA	TRBV20-1	TRBJ2-5	CSASASGQETQYF	TGCAGTGCTAGTGCCAGCGGGCAAGAGACCCAGTACTTC
NA	NA	TRBV7-2	TRBJ2-3	CASSLVSGRGGRDTQYF	TGTGCCAGCAGCTTAGTATCAGGAAGGGGGGGCCGGGATACGCAGTATTTT
NA	TRBD2	TRBV2	TRBJ2-2	CASSRLAGATGELFF	TGTGCCAGCAGTAGACTAGCGGGAGCGACCGGGGAGCTGTTTTTT
once	NA	TRBV27	TRBJ1-2	CASSLRDTSYGYTF	TGTGCCAGCAGTTTAAGAGACACTTCCTATGGCTACACCTTC
NA	TRBD2	TRBV5-4	TRBJ2-3	CASSPGGGGTDTQYF	TGTGCCAGCAGCCCCGGGGGGGGCGGCACAGATACGCAGTATTTT
NA	NA	TRBV4-3	TRBJ2-1	CASSQVGAGSHKEQFF	TGCGCCAGCAGCCAAGTTGGGGCAGGCTCTCACAAAGAGCAGTTCTTC
NA	NA	TRBV5-1	TRBJ2-3	CASSGERGTDTQYF	TGCGCCAGCAGCGGGGAGCGGGGCACAGATACGCAGTATTTT
NA	TRBD1	TRBV5-1	TRBJ2-7	CASSLVQGWYEQYF	TGCGCCAGCAGCTTGGTACAGGGGTGGTACGAGCAGTACTTC
once	TRBD2	TRBV7-2	TRBJ2-7	CASSLGGGYEQYF	TGTGCCAGCAGCCTGGGGGGGGGCTACGAGCAGTACTTC
NA	TRBD1	TRBV2	TRBJ2-1	CASSEETGSEQFF	TGTGCCAGCAGTGAAGAGACAGGGTCGGAGCAGTTCTTC
NA	NA	TRBV18	TRBJ1-5	CASSLPGLNQPQHF	TGTGCCAGCTCACTACCGGGGCTTAATCAGCCCCAGCATTTT
once	NA	TRBV13	TRBJ2-3	CASSLASGHTTDTQYF	TGTGCCAGCAGCTTAGCTTCGGGACATACCACAGATACGCAGTATTTT
NA	TRBD1	TRBV28	TRBJ1-2	CATGTGVTLSYGYTF	TGTGCCACCGGGACAGGGGTTACTTTATCCTATGGCTACACCTTC
NA	TRBD1	TRBV5-1	TRBJ2-2	CASSVRDSNTGELFF	TGCGCCAGCAGCGTCCGGGACAGTAACACCGGGGAGCTGTTTTTT
once	NA	TRBV28	TRBJ1-2	CASSSPNYGYTF	TGTGCCAGTTCCTCCCCTAACTATGGCTACACCTTC
NA	NA	TRBV7-9	TRBJ2-2	CASSADYANTGELFF	TGTGCCAGCAGCGCGGACTATGCGAACACCGGGGAGCTGTTTTTT
NA	NA	TRBV2	TRBJ1-6	CASSGTENSPLHF	TGTGCCAGCAGTGGTACAGAGAATTCACCCCTCCACTTT
NA	TRBD2	TRBV7-2	TRBJ2-7	CASSRPTSGGASYEQYF	TGTGCCAGCAGCCGCCCTACTAGCGGGGGGGCCTCCTACGAGCAGTACTTC
NA	NA	TRBV14	TRBJ1-2	CASSRQDRYGYTF	TGTGCCAGCAGCCGACAGGACCGCTATGGCTACACCTTC
NA	NA	TRBV5-5	TRBJ1-4	CASSLGRGATNEKLFF	TGTGCCAGCAGCTTGGGGCGGGGGGCCACTAATGAAAAACTGTTTTTT